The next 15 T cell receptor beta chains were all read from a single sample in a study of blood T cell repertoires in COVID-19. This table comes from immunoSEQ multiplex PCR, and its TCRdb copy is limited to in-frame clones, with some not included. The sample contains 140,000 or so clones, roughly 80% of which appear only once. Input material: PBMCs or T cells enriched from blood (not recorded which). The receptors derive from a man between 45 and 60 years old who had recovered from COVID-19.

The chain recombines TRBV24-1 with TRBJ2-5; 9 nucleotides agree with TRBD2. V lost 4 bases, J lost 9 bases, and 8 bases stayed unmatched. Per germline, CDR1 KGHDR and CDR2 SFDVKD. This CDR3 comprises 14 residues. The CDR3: CATSDPSGATAQYF. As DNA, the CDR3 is TGTGCCACCAGTGACCCTAGCGGGGCCACGGCCCAGTACTTC.

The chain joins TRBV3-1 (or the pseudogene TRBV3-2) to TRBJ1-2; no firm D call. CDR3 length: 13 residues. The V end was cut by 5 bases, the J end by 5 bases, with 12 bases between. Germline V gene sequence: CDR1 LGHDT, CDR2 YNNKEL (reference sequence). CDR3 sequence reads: CASSTSAIYGYTF. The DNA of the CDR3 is TGTGCCAGCAGCACTAGCGCGATTTATGGCTACACCTTC.

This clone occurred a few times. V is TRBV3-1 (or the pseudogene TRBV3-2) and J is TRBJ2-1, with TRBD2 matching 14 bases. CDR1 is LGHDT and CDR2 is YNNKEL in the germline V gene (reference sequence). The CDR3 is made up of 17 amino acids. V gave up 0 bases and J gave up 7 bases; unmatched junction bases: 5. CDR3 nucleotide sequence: TGTGCCAGCAGCCAAGAAAAGACTAGCGGGGGGGCAAATGAGCAGTTCTTC. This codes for CASSQEKTSGGANEQFF.

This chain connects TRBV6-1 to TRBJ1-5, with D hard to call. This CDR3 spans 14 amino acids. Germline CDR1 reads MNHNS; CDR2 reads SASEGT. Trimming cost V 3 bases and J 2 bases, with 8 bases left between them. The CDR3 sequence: CASSDGRGNQPQHF. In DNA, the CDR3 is TGTGCCAGCAGTGATGGTCGGGGCAATCAGCCCCAGCATTTT.

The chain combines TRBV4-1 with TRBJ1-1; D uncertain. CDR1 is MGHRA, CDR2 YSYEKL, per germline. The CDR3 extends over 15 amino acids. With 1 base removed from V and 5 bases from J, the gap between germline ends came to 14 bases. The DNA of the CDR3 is TGCGCCAGCAGCCAAGGAGTAGGAGGCGGGACTGAAGCTTTCTTT. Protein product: CASSQGVGGGTEAFF.

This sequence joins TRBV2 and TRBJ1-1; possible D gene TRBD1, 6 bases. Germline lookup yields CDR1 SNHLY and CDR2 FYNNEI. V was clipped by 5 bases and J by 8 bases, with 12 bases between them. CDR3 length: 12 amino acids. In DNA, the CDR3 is TGTGCCAGCAGTCTGACAGGCGAAGAAGCTTTCTTT. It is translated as CASSLTGEEAFF.

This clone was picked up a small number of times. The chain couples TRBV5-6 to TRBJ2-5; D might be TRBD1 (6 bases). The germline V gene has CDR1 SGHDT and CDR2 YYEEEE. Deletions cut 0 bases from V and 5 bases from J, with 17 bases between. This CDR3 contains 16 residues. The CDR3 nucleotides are TGTGCCAGCAGCTTGGGACTCTACAGGGTGGGGGAGACCCAGTACTTC. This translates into CASSLGLYRVGETQYF.

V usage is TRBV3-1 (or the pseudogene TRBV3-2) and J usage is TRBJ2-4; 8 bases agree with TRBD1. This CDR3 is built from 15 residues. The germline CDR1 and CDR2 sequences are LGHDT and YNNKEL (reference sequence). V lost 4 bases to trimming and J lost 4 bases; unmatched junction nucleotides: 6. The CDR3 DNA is TGTGCCAGCAGCCCCCGACAGGGGCCTAAAAACATTCAGTACTTC. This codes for CASSPRQGPKNIQYF.

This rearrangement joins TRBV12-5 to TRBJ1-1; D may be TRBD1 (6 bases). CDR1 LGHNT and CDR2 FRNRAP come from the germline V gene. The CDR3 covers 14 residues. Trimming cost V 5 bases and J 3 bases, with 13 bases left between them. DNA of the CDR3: TGTGCTAGTGGTCTACAGGGTGCCTACACTGAAGCTTTCTTT. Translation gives CASGLQGAYTEAFF.

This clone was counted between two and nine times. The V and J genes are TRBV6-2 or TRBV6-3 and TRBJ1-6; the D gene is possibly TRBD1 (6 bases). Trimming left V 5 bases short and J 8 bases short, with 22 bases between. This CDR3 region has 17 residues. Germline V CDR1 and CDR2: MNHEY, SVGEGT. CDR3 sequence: CASSALTGPTLDSPLHF. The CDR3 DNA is TGTGCCAGCAGTGCCCTAACAGGGCCCACCCTTGATTCACCCCTCCACTTT.

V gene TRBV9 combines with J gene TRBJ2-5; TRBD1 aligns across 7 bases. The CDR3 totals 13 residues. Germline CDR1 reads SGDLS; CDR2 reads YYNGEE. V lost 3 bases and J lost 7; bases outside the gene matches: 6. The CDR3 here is CASSEGQPGTQYF. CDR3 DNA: TGTGCCAGCAGCGAGGGACAGCCTGGGACCCAGTACTTC.

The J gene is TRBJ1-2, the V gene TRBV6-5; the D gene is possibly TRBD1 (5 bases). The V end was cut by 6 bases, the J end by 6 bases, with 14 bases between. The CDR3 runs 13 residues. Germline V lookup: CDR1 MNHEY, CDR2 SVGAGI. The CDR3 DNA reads TGTGCCAGCAGCTACGGGGGGAGTAATGGCTACACCTTC. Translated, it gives CASSYGGSNGYTF.

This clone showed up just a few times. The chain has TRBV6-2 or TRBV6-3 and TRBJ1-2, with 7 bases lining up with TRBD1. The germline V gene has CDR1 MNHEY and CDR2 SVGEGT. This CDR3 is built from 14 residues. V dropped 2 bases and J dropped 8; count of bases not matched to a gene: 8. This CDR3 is CASSYRGRESGYTF. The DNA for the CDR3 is TGTGCCAGCAGTTACAGGGGGCGCGAGTCCGGCTACACCTTC.

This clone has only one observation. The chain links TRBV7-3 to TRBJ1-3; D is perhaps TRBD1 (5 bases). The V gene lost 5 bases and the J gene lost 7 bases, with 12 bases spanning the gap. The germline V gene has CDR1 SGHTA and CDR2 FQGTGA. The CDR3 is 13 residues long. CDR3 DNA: TGTGCCAGCAGCCCAAACCAGGGTAACACCATATATTTT. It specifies CASSPNQGNTIYF.

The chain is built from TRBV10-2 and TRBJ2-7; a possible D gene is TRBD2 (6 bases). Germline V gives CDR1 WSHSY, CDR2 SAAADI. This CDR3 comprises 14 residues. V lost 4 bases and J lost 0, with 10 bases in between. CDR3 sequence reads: CASSVGGDSYEQYF. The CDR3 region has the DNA TGCGCCAGCAGTGTTGGCGGGGACTCCTACGAGCAGTACTTC.